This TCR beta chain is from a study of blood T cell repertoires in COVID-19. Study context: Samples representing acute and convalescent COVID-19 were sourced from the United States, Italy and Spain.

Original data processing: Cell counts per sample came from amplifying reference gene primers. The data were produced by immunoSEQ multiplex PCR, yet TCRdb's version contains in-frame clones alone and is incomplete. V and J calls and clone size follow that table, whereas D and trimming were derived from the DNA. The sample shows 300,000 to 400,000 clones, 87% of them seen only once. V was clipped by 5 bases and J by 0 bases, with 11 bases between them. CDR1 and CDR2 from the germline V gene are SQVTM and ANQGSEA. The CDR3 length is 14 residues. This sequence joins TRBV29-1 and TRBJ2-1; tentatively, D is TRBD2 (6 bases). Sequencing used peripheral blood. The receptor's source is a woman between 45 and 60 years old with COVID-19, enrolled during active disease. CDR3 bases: TGCAGCGTTCGGAGGGAGAGCTCCTACAATGAGCAGTTCTTC. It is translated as CSVRRESSYNEQFF.